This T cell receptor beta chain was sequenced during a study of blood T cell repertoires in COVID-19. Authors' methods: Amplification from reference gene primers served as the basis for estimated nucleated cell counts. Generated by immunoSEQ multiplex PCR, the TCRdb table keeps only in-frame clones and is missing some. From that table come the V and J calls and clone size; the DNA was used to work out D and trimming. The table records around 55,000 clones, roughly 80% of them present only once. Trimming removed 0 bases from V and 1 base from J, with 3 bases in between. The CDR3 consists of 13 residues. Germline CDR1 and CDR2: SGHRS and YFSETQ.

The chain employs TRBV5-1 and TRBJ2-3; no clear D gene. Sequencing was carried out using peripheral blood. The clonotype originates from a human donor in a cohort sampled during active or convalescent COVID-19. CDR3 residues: CASSLVGTDTQYF. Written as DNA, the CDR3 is TGCGCCAGCAGCTTGGTCGGCACAGATACGCAGTATTTT.